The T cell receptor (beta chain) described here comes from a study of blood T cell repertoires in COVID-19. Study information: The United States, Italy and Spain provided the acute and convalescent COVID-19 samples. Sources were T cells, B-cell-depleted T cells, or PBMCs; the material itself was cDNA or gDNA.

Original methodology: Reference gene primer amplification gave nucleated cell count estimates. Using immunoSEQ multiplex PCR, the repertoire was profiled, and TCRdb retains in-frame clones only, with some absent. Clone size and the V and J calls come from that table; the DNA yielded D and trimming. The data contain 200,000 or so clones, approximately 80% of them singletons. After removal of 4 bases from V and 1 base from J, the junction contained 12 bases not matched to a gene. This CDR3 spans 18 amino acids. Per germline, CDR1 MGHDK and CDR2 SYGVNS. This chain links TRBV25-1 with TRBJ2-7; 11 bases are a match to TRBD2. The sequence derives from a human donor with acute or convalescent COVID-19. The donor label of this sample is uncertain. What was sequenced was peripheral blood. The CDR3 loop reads CASSGSSGTSGYSYEQYF. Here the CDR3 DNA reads TGTGCCAGCAGTGGGTCTTCCGGGACTAGCGGTTATTCCTACGAGCAGTACTTC.